The T cell receptor beta chain described here comes from a study of shared clonotypes between healthy human individuals. Overall study results and limits: About 5% of naive CD4 clonotypes were shared across several donors. Exclusively blood specimens were collected; tissue repertoires likely differ.

Researchers reported that CD8 memory united CD45RO+ cells with CCR7-negative CD45RA+ TemRA cells. Trimming took off 3 bases at V and 2 bases at J, with 8 bases between the two ends. This CDR3 has 13 residues. Per germline, CDR1 SGDLS and CDR2 YYNGEE. A remark on this clone: Its antigen remains unknown. Other DNA sequences in the same sample also yield this CDR3.

Deep-level running was used for the assay. Sequenced by immunoSEQ multiplex PCR; TCRdb stores in-frame clones only, minus some. The sample contains roughly 700,000 clones, about nine tenths of which appear only once. V is TRBV9 and J is TRBJ1-1; D ambiguous. The sample comprised memory CD8+ T cells from PBMCs. Stated subset: CD45RO+ cells pooled with CCR7-negative TemRA cells. This clonotype was sampled from a man between 18 and 35 years old in good health. Some clones in this sample may be carry-over from other donors' samples. CDR3 sequence: CASSASLNTEAFF. As DNA, the CDR3 is TGTGCCAGCAGCGCGTCCTTAAACACTGAAGCTTTCTTT.